What follows describes a single T cell receptor (beta chain). The data were obtained in a study of blood T cell repertoires in COVID-19. Overall study context: Donors in the United States, Italy and Spain gave samples during acute or convalescent COVID-19. From T cells, B-cell-depleted T cells, or PBMCs came the material, which was cDNA or gDNA.

Per the study methods: Amplification from reference gene primers served as the basis for estimated nucleated cell counts. Repertoires were generated with immunoSEQ multiplex PCR, while TCRdb's copy carries only in-frame clones and drops some. The D gene and trimming were derived from the DNA, and the V and J assignments and clone size from that table. Among over 110,000 clones, approximately 89% were seen once, and the ten largest hold about 28%. CDR1 and CDR2 from the germline V gene are SGHDT and YYEEEE. The CDR3 has 12 residues. The germline V and J ends were trimmed by 5 bases and 5 bases, with 11 bases remaining between them.

This clonotype was obtained from a human donor in a cohort sampled during active COVID-19. The V gene is TRBV5-6, the J gene TRBJ2-7; weak D call: TRBD2 (5 bases). Sequencing input: peripheral blood. In DNA, the CDR3 is TGTGCCAGCAGTCTAACTAGTGACGAGCAGTACTTC. Translation: CASSLTSDEQYF.